Listed below are T cell receptor beta chains from one sample, sequenced in a study of cytotoxic CD8 clonotypes in ibrutinib-treated CLL. TCRdb keeps only in-frame clones here, not all; method: immunoSEQ multiplex PCR. The sample records 250,000 to 350,000 clones, roughly 76% being singletons. The sequenced sample was PBMCs, obtained at disease progression, from a patient treated with ibrutinib. All receptors come from a human donor with chronic lymphocytic leukemia. CDR3s include the opening cysteine and the closing phenylalanine or tryptophan. A D gene is named only where the DNA matches it firmly. The size field is filled for only some rows; it gives once, few, many or a size class.

d_gene,j_gene,abundance,v_gene,CDR3nt,CDR3aa
NA,TRBJ1-1,few,TRBV7-8,TGTGCCAGCAGCTTAGGCCTTTTCGGCTCGGGAGCTTTCTTT,CASSLGLFGSGAFF
NA,TRBJ2-1,NA,TRBV28,TGTGCCAGCAGTTATCGGGAGTACCCCTACAATGAGCAGTTCTTC,CASSYREYPYNEQFF
TRBD2,TRBJ2-7,NA,TRBV9,TGTGCCACGGGACTAGACCCCTCCGAGCAGTACTTC,CATGLDPSEQYF
NA,TRBJ2-3,NA,TRBV7-2,TGTGCCAGCAGCTTAGGACCCGGGGATACGCAGTATTTT,CASSLGPGDTQYF
TRBD2,TRBJ2-3,NA,TRBV4-3,TGCGCCAGCAGCCAAGGGGTCGGAGCGGGGATCACAGATACGCAGTATTTT,CASSQGVGAGITDTQYF
NA,TRBJ2-3,NA,TRBV11-3,TGTGCCAGCAGCCGGTCCTCCACAGATACGCAGTATTTT,CASSRSSTDTQYF
NA,TRBJ1-5,once,TRBV7-8,TGTGCCAGCAGCCCTAGGGCAGTCTGGAACAATCAGCCCCAGCATTTT,CASSPRAVWNNQPQHF
TRBD2,TRBJ2-5,NA,TRBV9,TGTGCCAGCAGCGTAGCGCCCCCCGGTGCGGGGGGGCCGGGTGGGCAAGAGACCCAGTACTTC,CASSVAPPGAGGPGGQETQYF
NA,TRBJ2-5,once,TRBV5-4,TGTGCCAGCAGCTTGGGCACCAAGGAGACCCAGTACTTC,CASSLGTKETQYF
NA,TRBJ1-1,NA,TRBV5-6,TGTGCCAGCAGCTTGGTTGGCGGTTACACTGAAGCTTTCTTT,CASSLVGGYTEAFF
NA,TRBJ1-5,NA,TRBV7-2,TGTGCCAGCAGCCCAGCTCGGCCCCCGAGGGGCAATCAGCCCCAGCATTTT,CASSPARPPRGNQPQHF
NA,TRBJ1-2,NA,TRBV25-1,TGTGCCACCCGAGGGGGAAGGCTAGATGGCTACACCTTC,CATRGGRLDGYTF
NA,TRBJ2-2,NA,TRBV11-3,TGTGCCAGCAGCTTATTTGCGTCGGGCGGGGAGCTGTTTTTT,CASSLFASGGELFF
TRBD1,TRBJ1-1,NA,TRBV9,TGTGCCAGCAGCAACCGGGACAGTTTT,CASSNRDSF
NA,TRBJ1-2,NA,TRBV2,TGTGCCAGAAGGACGAGAGGGAGGAGAGGCTACACCTTC,CARRTRGRRGYTF
NA,TRBJ2-7,once,TRBV9,TGTGCCAGCAGCGTAGGGCCCCTAGGAACGGACTCCCCCTCCTACGAGCAGTACTTC,CASSVGPLGTDSPSYEQYF
TRBD1,TRBJ2-6,NA,TRBV7-6,TGTGCCAGCAGCTTGGGGACAGTTTATGGGGCCAACGTCCTGACTTTC,CASSLGTVYGANVLTF
NA,TRBJ2-5,NA,TRBV5-1,TGCGCCAGCGGAAGTCAGGTCCAAGAGACCCAGTACTTC,CASGSQVQETQYF
NA,TRBJ1-3,NA,TRBV19,TGTGCCAGTAGAAACCGGGGACTCTCAGGAAACACCATATATTTT,CASRNRGLSGNTIYF
NA,TRBJ1-2,NA,TRBV14,TGTGCCAGCAGCCAAGCCCCGAGGGGGGGCTACACCTTC,CASSQAPRGGYTF
TRBD1,TRBJ2-5,NA,TRBV18,TGTGCCAGCTCACCACTGGCGGCCAGGGGGCGAGAGACCCAGTACTTC,CASSPLAARGRETQYF
TRBD2,TRBJ2-1,NA,TRBV7-6,TGTGCCAGCAGCCCTGCGGCAGGGAGGGGCCCTAGCTCCTACAATGAGCAGTTCTTC,CASSPAAGRGPSSYNEQFF
NA,TRBJ2-7,NA,TRBV15,TGTGCCACCAGCAGACCACTTCGGGGCAGGGCCCACGAGCAGTACTTC,CATSRPLRGRAHEQYF
TRBD2,TRBJ2-1,NA,TRBV5-1,TGCGCCAGCAGCTTGGGAGGCGGGAGCTCCTACAATGAGCAGTTCTTC,CASSLGGGSSYNEQFF
TRBD1,TRBJ2-6,few,TRBV18,TGTGCCAGCTCACCTCGGGACAGGAGTTTCTCTGGGGCCAACGTCCTGACTTTC,CASSPRDRSFSGANVLTF
NA,TRBJ2-7,NA,TRBV7-8,TGTGCCAGCAGCTTCGGACAGCTCTACGAGCAGTACTTC,CASSFGQLYEQYF
NA,TRBJ1-2,NA,TRBV19,TGTGCCAGTAGTGACAGCTATGGCTACACCTTC,CASSDSYGYTF
NA,TRBJ1-1,NA,TRBV10-3,TGTGCCATCAGTGAGCCGGGGCGAGCCACTGAAGCTTTCTTT,CAISEPGRATEAFF
NA,TRBJ1-1,few,TRBV20-1,TGCAGTGCCCGGAACACTGAAGCTTTCTTT,CSARNTEAFF
NA,TRBJ2-1,few,TRBV18,TGTGCCAGCTCACCACGAATGGGGTTCAATGAGCAGTTCTTC,CASSPRMGFNEQFF
NA,TRBJ2-7,NA,TRBV27,TGTGCCAGCAGTTTATCGGGGCTAGCCTACGAGCAGTACTTC,CASSLSGLAYEQYF
NA,TRBJ2-7,once,TRBV29-1,TGCAGCGTTGAAAGGAGGGGGGCAGGGGGCTACGAGCAGTACTTC,CSVERRGAGGYEQYF
TRBD2,TRBJ2-7,NA,TRBV4-1,TGCGCCAGCAGCACAAGACTAGCGGGTTCCTACGAGCAGTACTTC,CASSTRLAGSYEQYF
TRBD1,TRBJ1-1,NA,TRBV5-1,TGCGCCAGCAGCCGAAAAGAAAACGACAGGGTGAACACTGAAGCTTTCTTT,CASSRKENDRVNTEAFF
NA,TRBJ1-1,NA,TRBV7-8,TGTGCCAGCAGCTTAGCATCGACAGCAAACACTGAAGCTTTCTTT,CASSLASTANTEAFF
NA,TRBJ1-2,once,TRBV5-4,TGTGCCAGCTTTGGTGTTGGTCAACGCGGTAACTATGGCTACACCTTC,CASFGVGQRGNYGYTF
NA,TRBJ2-5,NA,TRBV2,TGTGCCAGCAGTGTCTCAGCGCGGGAGACCCAGTACTTC,CASSVSARETQYF